This T cell receptor beta chain is drawn from a study of blood T cells in healthy people across ages. The sample, approximately 11 milliliters of peripheral blood, was drawn from each donor. Total RNA, at least 6 micrograms per sample, came from PBMCs. Sample-barcoded 5' priming and a J-beta primer mix drove a second PCR of about 6 to 12 cycles. Every molecule of cDNA carried a tag from a template-switch adaptor with 12 random nucleotides. One entry per CDR3 protein, called by TCRdb with MiXCR from the 5' RACE reads. The sample carries about 1.8 million distinct CDR3 sequences, about 49% recorded once. J lost 5 bases, V lost 0 bases, and 3 bases had no gene match. Germline V gene lookup returns CDR1 LNHNV and CDR2 YYDKDF (reference sequence). This CDR3 has 15 residues.

This clonotype was sampled from a woman between 35 and 50 years old in good health. The genes are TRBV15 and TRBJ1-2, with 10 bases fitting TRBD1. The sample was blood. The CDR3 protein is CATSREDRGTYGYTF. In nucleotides, the CDR3 is TGTGCCACCAGCAGAGAGGACAGGGGGACTTATGGCTACACCTTC.